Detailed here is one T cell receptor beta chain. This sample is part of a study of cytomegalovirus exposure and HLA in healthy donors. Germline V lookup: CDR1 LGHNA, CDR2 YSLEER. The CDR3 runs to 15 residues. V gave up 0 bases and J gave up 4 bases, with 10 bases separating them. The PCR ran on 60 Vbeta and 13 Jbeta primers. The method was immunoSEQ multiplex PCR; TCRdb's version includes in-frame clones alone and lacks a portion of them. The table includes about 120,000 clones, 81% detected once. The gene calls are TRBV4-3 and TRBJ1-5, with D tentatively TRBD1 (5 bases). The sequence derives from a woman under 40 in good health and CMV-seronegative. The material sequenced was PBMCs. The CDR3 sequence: CASSQDGAGNQPQHF. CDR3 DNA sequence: TGCGCCAGCAGCCAAGATGGGGCAGGGAATCAGCCCCAGCATTTT.